These 31 T cell receptor beta chains came from one sample sequenced in a study of regulatory T cells in long-lasting Graves disease. Relying on iRepertoire HTBI primers and Arm-PCR of CDR3 regions, the team built TCR beta libraries. One entry per CDR3 protein, called by TCRdb with MiXCR from the multiplex PCR reads. The sample records hundreds of thousands of distinct CDR3 sequences, around a fifth being singletons. Specified time point: persistent/refractory GD, antithyroid drugs over 5 years with positive TRAb. PBMCs provided the RNA from which the TCR library was made. The sequencing here drew on peripheral blood mononuclear cells (PBMCs), taken when the disease was refractory, from a patient treated with antithyroid drugs. The receptor source for this set is a female donor with Graves disease.

V is TRBV5-1 and J is TRBJ2-5; 13 positions agree with TRBD2. From germline, CDR1 is SGHRS and CDR2 YFSETQ. Trimming removed 2 bases from V and 5 bases from J; junction bases left unmatched: 21. CDR3 size: 21 residues. Written as DNA, the CDR3 is TGCGCCAGCAGCTTTCCAATGTTAGGGCTAGGACTAGCGGGAGATCGGGAGACCCAGTACTTC. Translated: CASSFPMLGLGLAGDRETQYF.

Ten or more counts support this clonotype. The chain joins TRBV5-1 to TRBJ2-7; 9 bases fit TRBD1. Germline V gene data show CDR1 as SGHRS and CDR2 as YFSETQ. Trimming cost V 0 bases and J 5 bases; bases outside gene matches: 3. The CDR3 runs 14 residues. The CDR3: CASSLADRGDEQYF. The CDR3 DNA is TGCGCCAGCAGCTTGGCCGACAGGGGGGACGAGCAGTACTTC.

In this sample, this clonotype turned up many times. The chain uses TRBV27 and TRBJ2-7; the match to TRBD1 covers 7 bases. This CDR3 contains 15 residues. Trimming cost V 6 bases and J 0 bases; bases outside gene matches: 8. Germline CDR1 and CDR2: MNHEY and SMNVEV (reference sequence). The CDR3: CASRITGDLSYEQYF. The DNA of the CDR3 is TGTGCCAGCAGGATTACAGGGGACCTCTCCTACGAGCAGTACTTC.

The chain couples TRBV20-1 to TRBJ1-2; 7 positions match TRBD1. The junction had 8 bases not matched to a gene; V was cut back by 5 bases and J by 2 bases. The germline V gene encodes CDR1 DFQATT and CDR2 SNEGSKA (reference sequence). The CDR3 runs to 14 residues. CDR3 region: CSAPDRDRNYGYTF. For the CDR3, the DNA is TGCAGTGCTCCTGACAGGGATCGAAACTATGGCTACACCTTC.

The chain links TRBV30 to TRBJ2-4; weak D call: TRBD1 (6 bases). Germline-derived CDR1 and CDR2 are GTSNPN and SVGIG (reference sequence). The CDR3 spans 14 residues. V was clipped by 3 bases and J by 6 bases, with 15 bases between them. The CDR3 loop is CAWSRTGIGNIQYF. CDR3 in DNA: TGTGCCTGGAGCCGTACAGGGATAGGAAACATTCAGTACTTC.

This sequence joins TRBV9 and TRBJ1-6; D possibly corresponds to TRBD1 (5 bases). Trimming removed 7 bases at V and 7 bases at J, with 12 bases between. The CDR3 consists of 13 residues. Looked up from germline, CDR1 is SGDLS and CDR2 is YYNGEE. CDR3 amino acids: CASGGERNSPLHF. CDR3 nucleotides: TGTGCCAGCGGGGGGGAACGAAATTCACCCCTCCACTTT. Using reference TRBV9 and TRBJ1-6 for the parts outside the CDR3, the full variable domain is DSGVTQTPKHLITATGQRVTLRCSPRSGDLSVYWYQQSLDQGLQFLIQYYNGEERAKGNILERFSAQQFPDLHSELNLSSLELGDSALYFCASGGERNSPLHFGNGTRLTVT.

The chain uses TRBV20-1 and TRBJ2-1, with D maybe TRBD2 (9 bases). The CDR3 totals 15 residues. The germline V and J ends were trimmed by 7 bases and 7 bases, with 23 bases remaining between them. The germline gives CDR1 DFQATT, CDR2 SNEGSKA (reference sequence). DNA for the CDR3: TGCAGTGTAACCAGGGGGCTAGCGGGAACGAATGAGCAGTTCTTC. It encodes CSVTRGLAGTNEQFF.

This chain joins TRBV29-1 and TRBJ2-1, with TRBD1 matching 7 bases. V gave up 1 base and J gave up 6 bases; unmatched junction bases: 9. Looked up from germline, CDR1 is SQVTM and CDR2 is ANQGSEA. The CDR3 sequence is 15 residues long. The CDR3: CSVEGQGRGPNEQFF. In DNA form, the CDR3 reads TGCAGCGTTGAAGGACAGGGTCGAGGGCCCAATGAGCAGTTCTTC.

This chain joins TRBV2 and TRBJ2-1, with D uncertain. The CDR3 has 13 residues. CDR1 and CDR2 (germline): SNHLY, FYNNEI. V was trimmed by 7 bases and J by 0 bases, leaving 7 bases between them. The CDR3 here is CASKNSSYNEQFF. The CDR3, as DNA: TGTGCCAGCAAGAACAGCTCCTACAATGAGCAGTTCTTC.

The table lists this clonotype with many counts. The rearrangement links TRBV12-3 or TRBV12-4 to TRBJ2-7; TRBD1 matches at 7 bases. The CDR3 spans 14 residues. The V segment lost 4 bases and the J segment 2 bases; nucleotides outside the gene matches: 5. The CDR3 loop is CASSSTGQPYEQYF. The CDR3 DNA follows: TGTGCCAGCAGTTCGACGGGACAGCCCTACGAGCAGTACTTC.

This clonotype was detected many times. The chain joins TRBV27 to TRBJ2-2, with TRBD1 matching over 7 bases. Germline assignment: CDR1 MNHEY and CDR2 SMNVEV (reference sequence). This CDR3 comprises 17 residues. The V gene end was trimmed by 2 bases and the J gene end by 2 bases; junction bases not matched to a gene: 8. CDR3 DNA sequence: TGTGCCAGCAGTTTACTATCAGGGGGTCCCAACACCGGGGAGCTGTTTTTT. Encoded protein: CASSLLSGGPNTGELFF.

This clonotype showed up many times. Here the CDR3 reads CASSGTSGWRGSSYEQYF. The DNA for the CDR3 is TGTGCCAGCAGCGGGACTAGCGGGTGGAGGGGGAGCTCCTACGAGCAGTACTTC. This chain links TRBV28 with TRBJ2-7; 12 bases are a match to TRBD2. The CDR3 covers 18 residues. The V gene end was trimmed by 6 bases and the J gene end by 0 bases; junction bases not matched to a gene: 12. The germline gives CDR1 MDHEN, CDR2 SYDVKM.

At least ten counts were recorded for this clonotype. The V gene is TRBV7-9, the J gene TRBJ1-1, with unresolved D. Trimming took 5 bases from V and 4 from J, leaving 20 bases between them. Germline CDR1 SEHNR, CDR2 FQNEAQ (reference sequence). This CDR3 spans 16 amino acids. Here the CDR3 DNA reads TGTGCCAGCAGCCTGGCGCGGGAGGGTAGCGCCACTGAAGCTTTCTTT. This sequence encodes CASSLAREGSATEAFF.

This chain connects TRBV10-2 to TRBJ2-7; 10 bases are a match to TRBD2. The CDR3 extends over 14 amino acids. The V segment lost 4 bases and the J segment 7 bases; nucleotides outside the gene matches: 7. Germline-derived CDR1 and CDR2 are WSHSY and SAAADI. CDR3 DNA: TGCGCCAGCAGTGTTCCTAGCGGGAGTCGGGAGCAGTACTTC. Protein: CASSVPSGSREQYF.

Here the CDR3 reads CASSQLAGTRGQFF. CDR3 in DNA: TGTGCCAGCAGCCAGCTAGCGGGGACTCGGGGGCAGTTCTTC. The chain has TRBV7-9 and TRBJ2-5, with TRBD2 identical over 9 bases. The better agreement between TRBJ2-1 and the DNA end casts doubt on the J call. The CDR3 runs to 14 residues. Germline V gene data show CDR1 as SEHNR and CDR2 as FQNEAQ (reference sequence).

With regard to this clonotype: With a far larger clone one base away, a read error is the likely cause. V usage is TRBV11-2 and J usage is TRBJ2-4; TRBD1 aligns across 8 bases. The DNA end lines up better with TRBJ1-2; the J call may be wrong. CDR1 and CDR2 (germline): SGHAT, FQNNGV. CDR3 size: 14 residues. The CDR3 spells CASSIYQGAGGYTF. As DNA, the CDR3 is TGTGCCAGCAGCATATATCAGGGGGCCGGGGGCTACACCTTC.

This rearrangement joins TRBV11-2 to TRBJ2-3; D uncertain. This CDR3 has 15 residues. V was clipped by 3 bases and J by 0 bases, with 10 bases between them. Germline CDR1 reads SGHAT; CDR2 reads FQNNGV. The CDR3 sequence: CASSLNGWSTDTQYF. Here the CDR3 DNA reads TGTGCCAGCAGCTTGAATGGGTGGAGCACAGATACGCAGTATTTT.

Only a few counts were recorded for this clonotype. V usage is TRBV6-1 and J usage is TRBJ2-3, with 8 bases identical to TRBD1. Trimming removed 6 bases from V and 5 bases from J; junction bases left unmatched: 7. The CDR3 loop spans 14 amino acids. Germline CDR1 reads MNHNS; CDR2 reads SASEGT. CDR3 bases: TGTGCCAGCAGGCAATCCGGACAGGGAGATACGCAGTATTTT. It encodes CASRQSGQGDTQYF.

Comment on this clonotype: A much bigger clone sits one base away, suggesting this may be a read error. The CDR3 carries no conserved terminal phenylalanine or tryptophan, so it likely arises from a read error. The chain combines TRBV27 with TRBJ2-2; 7 nucleotides agree with TRBD1. The junction had 8 bases not matched to a gene; V was cut back by 2 bases and J by 5 bases. CDR1 and CDR2 from the germline V gene are MNHEY and SMNVEV (reference sequence). The CDR3 loop spans 16 amino acids. CDR3 sequence (DNA): TGTGCCAGCAGTTTACCTACAGGGGCCATAACCGGGGAGCTGTTTTCT. As protein: CASSLPTGAITGELFS.

This clonotype was recorded many times. This chain connects TRBV12-3 or TRBV12-4 to TRBJ2-2; 9 bases align to TRBD2. With V trimmed by 1 base and J by 1 base, 4 bases remained unmatched. The CDR3 sequence is 17 residues long. CDR3 sequence reads: CASSLGLAVKNTGELFF. The CDR3 DNA is TGTGCCAGCAGTTTAGGACTAGCGGTTAAGAACACCGGGGAGCTGTTTTTT.

This clonotype has just a few counts. V gene TRBV14 combines with J gene TRBJ1-1, with no clear D. The CDR3 loop spans 14 amino acids. Germline lookup yields CDR1 SGHDN and CDR2 FVKESK. V was shortened by 3 bases and J by 6 bases, with 14 bases between the two germline ends. The CDR3 bases are TGTGCCAGCAGCCAGAACACTCTCTGGGCTGAAGCTTTCTTT. Its translation: CASSQNTLWAEAFF. Using reference TRBV14 and TRBJ1-1 for the parts outside the CDR3, the full variable domain is EAGVTQFPSHSVIEKGQTVTLRCDPISGHDNLYWYRRVMGKEIKFLLHFVKESKQDESGMPNNRFLAERTGGTYSTLKVQPAELEDSGVYFCASSQNTLWAEAFFGQGTRLTVV.

The table lists this clonotype with a few counts. The rearrangement links TRBV25-1 to TRBJ2-7; the D gene is possibly TRBD2 (6 bases). The V gene's germline CDR1 is MGHDK and CDR2 SYGVNS. The germline V and J ends were trimmed by 1 base and 0 bases, with 16 bases remaining between them. The CDR3 runs 17 residues. In DNA, the CDR3 is TGTGCCAGCAGTGAATCCTCGCACCGGCGGGGCTCCTACGAGCAGTACTTC. Protein sequence: CASSESSHRRGSYEQYF.

Regarding this clonotype: This could be a read error, since a much larger clone is one nucleotide away. CDR3 sequence: CVSRGQGNTEAFF. In DNA, the CDR3 is TGTGTCAGCAGAGGACAGGGAAACACTGAAGCTTTCTTT. The chain couples TRBV6-1 to TRBJ1-1; 8 bases are a match to TRBD1. The CDR3 has 13 residues. Germline V gene lookup returns CDR1 MNHNS and CDR2 SASEGT.

The chain joins TRBV19 to TRBJ2-7; D remains ambiguous. Deletions cut 5 bases from V and 3 bases from J, with 20 bases between. This CDR3 contains 16 residues. Germline V gene data show CDR1 as LNHDA and CDR2 as SQIVND (reference sequence). The CDR3 reads CASSPSYTRGNYEQYF. In nucleotides, the CDR3 is TGTGCCAGTAGTCCCTCCTACACCCGAGGAAACTACGAGCAGTACTTC.

The gene calls are TRBV2 and TRBJ2-3; D is unresolved. The V and J ends lost 7 bases and 0 bases respectively, with 14 bases between them. The length of the CDR3 is 15 residues. The germline V gene encodes CDR1 SNHLY and CDR2 FYNNEI. CDR3: CASIKAYTSTDTQYF. The CDR3 DNA is TGTGCCAGCATAAAAGCGTACACTAGCACAGATACGCAGTATTTT.

The table lists this clonotype with a count of one. A read error may explain this, as a much larger clone is one base away. The rearrangement links TRBV15 to TRBJ2-5; 9 bases match TRBD2. The CDR3 has 16 amino acids. Germline V gene sequence: CDR1 LNHNV, CDR2 YYDKDF (reference sequence). CDR3 DNA: TGTGCCATCAGCAAAAACAAGGTAGCGGGAGTCGAGACCCAGTACTTC. Its translation: CAISKNKVAGVETQYF.

Of note for this clonotype: A much larger clonotype is one base distant, so this may be a read error. V usage is TRBV3-1 and J usage is TRBJ2-7, with TRBD2 matching over 10 bases. The length of the CDR3 is 15 residues. Trimming took 4 bases from V and 3 from J; bases not matched to a gene: 6. Germline loops: CDR1 LGHDT, CDR2 YNNKEL (reference sequence). The CDR3 coding sequence is TGTGCCAGCAGCCGCGGAACTAGCGGGAACTACGAGCAGTACTTC. Its translation is CASSRGTSGNYEQYF.

In this sample, this clonotype turned up many times. V and J are TRBV28 and TRBJ2-2; D perhaps matches TRBD1 (6 bases). Germline-derived CDR1 and CDR2 are MDHEN and SYDVKM. The CDR3 contains 13 residues. Trimming took 7 bases from V and 3 from J, leaving 9 bases between them. The CDR3 coding sequence is TGTGCCAGCACAGGGGCGGACACCGGGGAGCTGTTTTTT. Its translation: CASTGADTGELFF.

In its sample, this clonotype was seen many times. The rearrangement links TRBV15 to TRBJ2-7, with D possibly being TRBD2 (5 bases). Germline V gives CDR1 LNHNV, CDR2 YYDKDF (reference sequence). There are 16 residues in the CDR3. The V end lost 0 bases, the J end lost 2 bases, and 14 bases lay between the germline ends. CDR3 coding DNA: TGTGCCACCAGCAGAGATTATAAGGACTCCGCCTACGAGCAGTACTTC. It specifies CATSRDYKDSAYEQYF.

This clonotype came up many times. The chain is built from TRBV29-1 and TRBJ1-1; weak D call: TRBD1 (5 bases). This CDR3 is built from 13 residues. The germline V gene encodes CDR1 SQVTM and CDR2 ANQGSEA. Trimming took off 6 bases at V and 1 base at J, with 12 bases between the two ends. The CDR3 protein is CSVDWRGNTEAFF. In DNA form, the CDR3 reads TGCAGCGTGGACTGGAGGGGGAACACTGAAGCTTTCTTT.

Ten or more counts support this clonotype. The chain combines TRBV28 with TRBJ2-7; the match to TRBD2 covers 8 bases. This CDR3 has 14 amino acids. The V segment lost 5 bases and the J segment 2 bases; nucleotides outside the gene matches: 5. Germline CDR1 and CDR2: MDHEN and SYDVKM. CDR3 nucleotide sequence: TGTGCCAGCAGTCCAAGGGGACTAGCCTACGAGCAGTACTTC. Translation: CASSPRGLAYEQYF.